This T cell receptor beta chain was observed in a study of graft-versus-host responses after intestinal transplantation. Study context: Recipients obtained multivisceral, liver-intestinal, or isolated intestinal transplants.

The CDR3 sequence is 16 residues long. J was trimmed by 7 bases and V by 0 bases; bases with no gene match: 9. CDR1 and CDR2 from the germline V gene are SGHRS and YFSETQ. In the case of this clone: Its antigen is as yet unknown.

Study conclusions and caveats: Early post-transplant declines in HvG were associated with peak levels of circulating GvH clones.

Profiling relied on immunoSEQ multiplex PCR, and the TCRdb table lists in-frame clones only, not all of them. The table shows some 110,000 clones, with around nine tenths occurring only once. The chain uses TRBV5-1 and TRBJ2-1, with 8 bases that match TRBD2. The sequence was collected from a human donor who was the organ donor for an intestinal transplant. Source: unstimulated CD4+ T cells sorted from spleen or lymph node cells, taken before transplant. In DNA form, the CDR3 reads TGCGCCAGCAGCTTGGCCCCGGGAGGGCCGCAGAATGAGCAGTTCTTC. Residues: CASSLAPGGPQNEQFF.